The text below deals with one T cell receptor (beta chain). Its cognate antigen is unknown. Data came from immunoSEQ multiplex PCR; TCRdb stores just in-frame clones and leaves some out. This table has over 20,000 clones, around four fifths appearing once. The data are from a study of OX40 agonist ivuxolimab in advanced cancers. The V gene's germline CDR1 is SEHNR and CDR2 FQNEAQ (reference sequence). The CDR3 length is 15 residues. Trimming cost V 3 bases and J 4 bases, with 15 bases left between them. The study's findings and limits: CD8+ T cells showed, on average, more clonal expansion than CD4+ cells.

The chain couples TRBV7-9 to TRBJ1-1; D unresolved. The sample in question was CD4+ or CD8+ T cells sorted from blood, obtained in a trial of the OX40 agonist ivuxolimab. This sequence originates from an adult with an advanced solid tumor such as melanoma, head and neck, liver or kidney cancer. This CDR3 is CASSFGPGSGTEAFF. CDR3 sequence (DNA): TGTGCCAGCAGCTTTGGGCCGGGCTCGGGCACTGAAGCTTTCTTT.